The source of this TCR beta chain is a study of shared clonotypes between healthy human individuals. About 30,000 T cell genomes (approximately 210 ng DNA) went into each sorted-subset replicate. Original processing notes: Junction-only immunoSEQ sequences carried no quality scores, so filtering differed. Profiled with immunoSEQ multiplex PCR; TCRdb holds only in-frame clones, not every one. The DNA gave D and trimming, while V, J and clone size come from that table. The sample holds 1.5 million to 2.5 million clones; over 85% are singletons and the top ten take more than 0.95%. Trimming removed 0 bases from V and 0 bases from J, with 12 bases in between. Germline V gene sequence: CDR1 SGHNT, CDR2 YYREEE (reference sequence). The CDR3 runs to 16 residues. The naive CD8 subset, CD45RO-negative cells positively selected for CCR7, excluded terminally differentiated effector memory CD45RA+ cells.

The chain joins TRBV5-4 to TRBJ1-1; possibly TRBD1 for D (5 bases). What was sequenced was naive CD8+ T cells sorted from blood. The clonotype originates from a man aged 18 to 29 in good health. The CDR3 reads CASSLEAGPMNTEAFF. The CDR3 DNA follows: TGTGCCAGCAGCTTGGAGGCAGGGCCCATGAACACTGAAGCTTTCTTT.